The T cell receptor beta chain under discussion was sequenced for a study of blood T cell repertoires in COVID-19. Study-wide context: Spain, Italy and the United States supplied samples that represented acute and convalescent COVID-19.

Authors' processing steps: Estimation of nucleated cell counts was performed using reference gene primer amplification. TCRdb keeps only in-frame clones here, not all; method: immunoSEQ multiplex PCR. V and J calls plus clone size are reproduced from that table; the DNA served to infer D and trimming. The data hold hundreds of thousands of clones, with approximately 90% observed a single time. Notes on this clone: Other DNA sequences in this sample translate to the same CDR3.

This CDR3 region has 13 residues. Unmatched junction bases numbered 1, after V lost 6 bases and J lost 4 bases. Germline V gene lookup returns CDR1 LNHDA and CDR2 SQIVND (reference sequence). The sequenced material came from peripheral blood. The TCR sequence derives from a woman aged 25-40 years with active or convalescent COVID-19. V usage is TRBV19 and J usage is TRBJ1-5; 9 nucleotides match TRBD1. The CDR3 nucleotides read TGTGCCAGTAGGGGACAGGGAAATCAGCCCCAGCATTTT. Residues: CASRGQGNQPQHF.